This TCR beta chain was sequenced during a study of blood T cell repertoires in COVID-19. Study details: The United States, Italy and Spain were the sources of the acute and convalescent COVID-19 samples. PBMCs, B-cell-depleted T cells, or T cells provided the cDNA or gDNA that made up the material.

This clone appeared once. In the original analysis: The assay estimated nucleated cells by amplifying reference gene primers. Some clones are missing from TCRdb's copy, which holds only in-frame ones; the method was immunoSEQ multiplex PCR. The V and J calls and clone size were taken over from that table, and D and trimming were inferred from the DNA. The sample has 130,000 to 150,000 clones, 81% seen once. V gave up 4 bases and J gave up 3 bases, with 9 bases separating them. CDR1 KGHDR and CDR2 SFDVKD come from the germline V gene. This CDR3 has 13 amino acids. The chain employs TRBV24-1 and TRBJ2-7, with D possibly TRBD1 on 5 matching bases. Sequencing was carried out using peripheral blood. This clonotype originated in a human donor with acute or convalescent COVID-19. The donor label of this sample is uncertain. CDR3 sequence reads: CATSDSTVYEQYF. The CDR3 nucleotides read TGTGCCACCAGTGACTCGACAGTCTACGAGCAGTACTTC.